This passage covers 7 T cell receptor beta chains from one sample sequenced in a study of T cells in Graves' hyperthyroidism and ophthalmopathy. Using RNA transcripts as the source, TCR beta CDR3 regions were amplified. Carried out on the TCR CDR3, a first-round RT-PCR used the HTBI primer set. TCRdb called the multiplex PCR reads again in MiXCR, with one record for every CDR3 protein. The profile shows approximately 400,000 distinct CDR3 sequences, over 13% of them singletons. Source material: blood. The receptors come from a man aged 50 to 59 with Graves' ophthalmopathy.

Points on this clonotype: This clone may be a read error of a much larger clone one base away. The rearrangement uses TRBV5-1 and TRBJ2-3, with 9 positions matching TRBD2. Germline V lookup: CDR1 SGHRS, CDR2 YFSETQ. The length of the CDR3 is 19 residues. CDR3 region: CASGLFQMAGGPGTDTQYF. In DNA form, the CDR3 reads TGCGCCAGCGGCTTGTTTCAAATGGCGGGAGGGCCCGGCACAGATACGCAGTATTTT.

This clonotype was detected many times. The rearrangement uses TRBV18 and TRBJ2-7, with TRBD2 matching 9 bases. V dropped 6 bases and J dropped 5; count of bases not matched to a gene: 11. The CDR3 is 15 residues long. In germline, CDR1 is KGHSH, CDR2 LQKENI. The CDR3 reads CASSQSGRRGDEQYF. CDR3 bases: TGTGCCAGCTCCCAAAGCGGGAGGAGGGGGGACGAGCAGTACTTC.

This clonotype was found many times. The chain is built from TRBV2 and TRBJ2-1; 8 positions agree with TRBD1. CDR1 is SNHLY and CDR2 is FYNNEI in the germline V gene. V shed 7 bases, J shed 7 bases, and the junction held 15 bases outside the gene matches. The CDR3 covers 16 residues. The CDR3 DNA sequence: TGTGCCAGCAACGGTCGGGTTACAGGGGGTTGGAATGAGCAGTTCTTC. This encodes CASNGRVTGGWNEQFF.

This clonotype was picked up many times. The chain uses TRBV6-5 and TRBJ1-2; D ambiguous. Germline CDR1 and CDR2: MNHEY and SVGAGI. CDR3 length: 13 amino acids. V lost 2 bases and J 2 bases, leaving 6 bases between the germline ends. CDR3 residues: CASSYRANYGYTF. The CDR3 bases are TGTGCCAGCAGTTACAGGGCCAACTATGGCTACACCTTC.

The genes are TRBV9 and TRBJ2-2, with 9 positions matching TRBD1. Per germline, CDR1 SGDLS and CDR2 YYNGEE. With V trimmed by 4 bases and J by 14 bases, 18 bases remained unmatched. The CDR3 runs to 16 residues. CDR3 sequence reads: CASSPGDRAISGRLFF. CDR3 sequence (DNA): TGTGCCAGCAGCCCCGGGGACAGGGCCATTTCAGGGAGACTGTTTTTT.

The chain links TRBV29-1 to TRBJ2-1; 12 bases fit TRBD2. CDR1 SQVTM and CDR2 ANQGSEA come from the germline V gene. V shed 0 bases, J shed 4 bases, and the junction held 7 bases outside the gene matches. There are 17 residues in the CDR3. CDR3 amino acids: CSVEEGLAGGPYNEQFF. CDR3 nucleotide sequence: TGCAGCGTTGAAGAAGGTCTAGCGGGAGGGCCTTACAATGAGCAGTTCTTC.

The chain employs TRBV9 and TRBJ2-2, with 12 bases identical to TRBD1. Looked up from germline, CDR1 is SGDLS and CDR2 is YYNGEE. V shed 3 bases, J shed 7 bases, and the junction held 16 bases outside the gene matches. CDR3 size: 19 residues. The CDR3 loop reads CASSAGTGGFTAGGGELFF. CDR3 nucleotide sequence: TGTGCCAGCAGCGCCGGGACAGGGGGCTTTACAGCGGGAGGCGGGGAGCTGTTTTTT.